Listed below are T cell receptor beta chains from one sample, sequenced in a study of blood T cell repertoires in COVID-19. TCRdb's table, derived via immunoSEQ multiplex PCR, lists solely in-frame clones and lacks some. There are about 100,000 clones in the sample; more than 70% occur only once, and over 10% lies in the top ten. Sample: peripheral blood. The receptors here all came from an older woman in a cohort sampled during active or convalescent COVID-19. Both conserved end residues are part of each CDR3.

TRBV9	TRBJ1-2	CASSGTRQGYGYTF
TRBV30	TRBJ1-6	CAWSSQGFNSPLHF
TRBV4-2	TRBJ1-2	CASSQDRTISSGGGYTF
TRBV27	TRBJ2-4	CASSPRGRLGNIQYF
TRBV6-2/TRBV6-3	TRBJ2-7	CASSYQLDRGAAYEQYF
TRBV3-1/TRBV3-2	TRBJ2-3	CASSQVGGGLTDTQYF
TRBV5-1	TRBJ2-1	CASSRDTSAYNEQFF
TRBV7-2	TRBJ1-3	CASSLVEAQGTGNTIYF
TRBV4-1	TRBJ2-7	CASSRDGTGPYEQYF
TRBV9	TRBJ2-1	CASSVALWTGRDSEQFF